Given below is one TCR beta chain in context. V was clipped by 3 bases and J by 4 bases, with 9 bases between them. Germline V gives CDR1 SGHTS, CDR2 YDEGEE. The CDR3 sequence is 13 residues long. In the source study's methods: Nucleated cell counts were estimated from reference gene primer amplification. Assay used: immunoSEQ multiplex PCR; TCRdb lists only in-frame clones, some missing. The D gene and trimming were derived from the DNA, and the V and J assignments and clone size from that table. Of under 150,000 clones in the sample, roughly 82% are singletons; the top ten hold roughly 8%. The data derive from a study of blood T cell repertoires in COVID-19. Study background: The cDNA or gDNA used as material had been derived from T cells, B-cell-depleted T cells, or PBMCs.

V usage is TRBV5-8 and J usage is TRBJ2-3; tentative D call: TRBD1 (5 bases). Sequenced sample: peripheral blood. This TCR came from a woman in her forties with acute or convalescent COVID-19. The CDR3: CASSWGAADTQYF. In DNA form, the CDR3 reads TGTGCCAGCAGCTGGGGCGCGGCAGATACGCAGTATTTT.